Listed here are 20 T cell receptor beta chains from one sample, sequenced in a study of CD8+ T cells in alopecia areata listed by TCRdb under 2018. The library was built by means of the immunoSEQ multiplex PCR assay. RNA was extracted from all samples and reverse transcribed into cDNA, which served as template for TCR sequencing. The table was pulled from immuneACCESS by TCRdb, which kept in-frame rearrangements only. Such tables lose some clones; where checked, under half of the loss comes from unresolved V genes, and the rest has no known cause. The sample includes 120,000 to 150,000 clones, with more than 55% observed a single time. The top ten clones comprise 35% to 40% of the sample. The sequencing sample was made of CD8+ T cells sorted from blood. Receptors were obtained from a human donor in good health.

The rearrangement uses TRBV11-2 and TRBJ2-3, with 14 positions matching TRBD2. The V and J ends lost 4 bases and 4 bases, in that order; junction bases with no gene match: 13. Per germline, CDR1 SGHAT and CDR2 FQNNGV. This CDR3 spans 19 amino acids. The CDR3 sequence is CASSSGLAGEGFIADTQYF. The CDR3 DNA sequence: TGTGCCAGCAGCTCGGGACTAGCGGGAGAAGGGTTTATCGCAGATACGCAGTATTTT.

The rearrangement joins TRBV7-9 to TRBJ2-7; no definite D call. Per germline, CDR1 SEHNR and CDR2 FQNEAQ (reference sequence). The CDR3 extends over 12 amino acids. Trimming stripped 1 base from V and 7 bases from J, with 8 bases between. CDR3 DNA: TGTGCCAGCAGCTTAGAGTCGAGGGAGCAGTACTTC. Translating it yields CASSLESREQYF.

The rearrangement joins TRBV6-5 to TRBJ2-5; D not certain. This CDR3 comprises 11 residues. Trimming pared 4 bases from V and 4 bases from J, leaving 4 bases between. Germline V gene lookup returns CDR1 MNHEY and CDR2 SVGAGI. For the CDR3, the DNA is TGTGCCAGCAGTTTAGCAGAGACCCAGTACTTC. Its protein is CASSLAETQYF.

Worth noting for this clone: Distinct nucleotide sequences in the sample also encode this CDR3. CDR3 in DNA: TGCGCCAGCAGCCAAGAACGGCAGGGGCCCTACGAGCAGTACTTC. It encodes CASSQERQGPYEQYF. The V gene is TRBV4-1, the J gene TRBJ2-7; tentative D call: TRBD1 (6 bases). The V gene lost 0 bases and the J gene lost 2 bases, with 11 bases spanning the gap. The CDR3 extends over 15 amino acids. Germline values: CDR1 MGHRA, CDR2 YSYEKL.

The chain couples TRBV15 to TRBJ2-7; D is possibly TRBD2 (6 bases). V shed 0 bases and J shed 6 bases, with 18 bases lying between them. Germline values: CDR1 LNHNV, CDR2 YYDKDF (reference sequence). The length of the CDR3 is 16 residues. In DNA form, the CDR3 reads TGTGCCACCAGCAGAGATCCAGGAGGGAGTCTTCGCGAGCAGTACTTC. Translating it yields CATSRDPGGSLREQYF.

This rearrangement joins TRBV7-9 to TRBJ2-7, with 9 bases identical to TRBD1. The CDR3 runs to 12 residues. Germline values: CDR1 SEHNR, CDR2 FQNEAQ (reference sequence). J gave up 3 bases and V 11 bases, and 5 bases lay outside the gene matches. CDR3 nucleotides: TGTGCCGGGGGACAGGGAAACTACGAGCAGTACTTC. Translating gives CAGGQGNYEQYF. The full variable domain, completed using reference TRBV7-9 and TRBJ2-7, is DTGVSQNPRHKITKRGQNVTFRCDPISEHNRLYWYRQTLGQGPEFLTYFQNEAQLEKSRLLSDRFSAERPKGSFSTLEIQRTEQGDSAMYLCAGGQGNYEQYFGPGTRLTVT.

In its sample, this clone was seen a few times. The chain carries TRBV27 and TRBJ1-2; D is unresolved. CDR3 length equals 12 residues. Germline V lookup: CDR1 MNHEY, CDR2 SMNVEV (reference sequence). Trimming removed 5 bases at V and 6 bases at J, with 10 bases between. The CDR3 DNA sequence: TGTGCCAGCAGTGACGGCCGGGATGGCTACACCTTC. This codes for CASSDGRDGYTF.

The chain joins TRBV7-9 to TRBJ2-5, with D maybe TRBD2 (6 bases). V lost 2 bases and J lost 5, with 15 bases in between. The length of the CDR3 is 15 residues. Germline lookup yields CDR1 SEHNR and CDR2 FQNEAQ (reference sequence). This chain's CDR3 is CASSLSRDWEETQYF. DNA of the CDR3: TGTGCCAGCAGCTTATCGCGGGATTGGGAGGAGACCCAGTACTTC. Using reference TRBV7-9 and TRBJ2-5 for the parts outside the CDR3, the full variable domain is DTGVSQNPRHKITKRGQNVTFRCDPISEHNRLYWYRQTLGQGPEFLTYFQNEAQLEKSRLLSDRFSAERPKGSFSTLEIQRTEQGDSAMYLCASSLSRDWEETQYFGPGTRLLVL.

The V and J genes are TRBV5-1 and TRBJ1-1, with 9 bases matching TRBD1. The CDR3 has 14 residues. With V trimmed by 4 bases and J by 3 bases, 4 bases remained unmatched. The germline gives CDR1 SGHRS, CDR2 YFSETQ. The CDR3 sequence is CASSVTGGHTEAFF. In DNA form, the CDR3 reads TGCGCCAGCAGCGTAACAGGGGGCCACACTGAAGCTTTCTTT.

The rearrangement links TRBV30 to TRBJ2-1; no reliable D call. Trimming stripped 5 bases from V and 8 bases from J, with 13 bases between. The CDR3 sequence is 12 residues long. Per the germline V gene, CDR1 is GTSNPN and CDR2 is SVGIG (reference sequence). The CDR3 here is CAWSSSYDEQFF. For the CDR3, the DNA is TGTGCCTGGTCAAGTTCGTATGATGAGCAGTTCTTC.

The chain uses TRBV2 and TRBJ2-3; 8 bases align to TRBD2. Losses at the gene ends were 7 bases for V and 0 bases for J; bases not matched to a gene: 3. The CDR3 is 14 amino acids. CDR1 SNHLY and CDR2 FYNNEI come from the germline V gene. CDR3 nucleotides: TGTGCCAGCATCGGCGGGAGGAGCACAGATACGCAGTATTTT. Translation: CASIGGRSTDTQYF.

V and J are TRBV13 and TRBJ1-2, with D perhaps TRBD1 (6 bases). Germline V gene data show CDR1 as PRHDT and CDR2 as FYEKMQ (reference sequence). The CDR3 consists of 13 residues. Trimming stripped 2 bases from V and 7 bases from J, with 11 bases between. CDR3 sequence reads: CASSLLGGLGYTF. Written as DNA, the CDR3 is TGTGCCAGCAGCTTATTAGGGGGGCTTGGCTACACCTTC.

A word on this clone: A junction boundary mismatches the germline segment, possibly from a read error. The chain couples TRBV25-1 to TRBJ2-3, with D perhaps TRBD2 (6 bases). CDR1 MGHDK and CDR2 SYGVNS come from the germline V gene. The length of the CDR3 is 15 residues. CDR3 residues: CASGDWGPGTDTQYF. In DNA form, the CDR3 reads TGTGCCAGCGGGGACTGGGGTCCGGGCACGGATACGCAGTATTTT.

Relative to its sample, this clone is medium-sized. The chain is built from TRBV4-2 and TRBJ2-6; possible D gene TRBD1, 6 bases. The CDR3 loop spans 16 amino acids. Deletions cut 0 bases from V and 2 bases from J, with 8 bases between. CDR1 is LGHNA and CDR2 is YNFKEQ in the germline V gene. CDR3 loop: CASSQDGGAGANVLTF. The CDR3 bases are TGTGCCAGCAGCCAAGATGGGGGCGCTGGGGCCAACGTCCTGACTTTC.

The rearrangement uses TRBV29-1 and TRBJ1-4, with D possibly being TRBD1 (6 bases). The length of the CDR3 is 14 residues. Germline V gives CDR1 SQVTM, CDR2 ANQGSEA. Deletions cut 2 bases from V and 6 bases from J, with 13 bases between. The CDR3 bases are TGCAGCGTTGAAATGGGGACAACGGATGAAAAACTGTTTTTT. It is translated as CSVEMGTTDEKLFF.

Only one count was recorded for this clone. The gene calls are TRBV7-9 and TRBJ2-7; the D is unclear. Trimming shortened V by 1 base and J by 6 bases, and 7 bases separated the two germline ends. CDR1 SEHNR and CDR2 FQNEAQ come from the germline V gene (reference sequence). The CDR3 totals 12 residues. The CDR3 protein is CASSLGESEQYF. CDR3 bases: TGTGCCAGCAGCTTAGGGGAAAGCGAGCAGTACTTC.

V gene TRBV29-1 combines with J gene TRBJ1-2, with 9 nucleotides matching TRBD1. The CDR3 is made up of 12 amino acids. Germline V gene data show CDR1 as SQVTM and CDR2 as ANQGSEA. The V gene end was trimmed by 6 bases and the J gene end by 5 bases; junction bases not matched to a gene: 4. The DNA for the CDR3 is TGCAGCGTCCCGGGACAGGGATATGGCTACACCTTC. Protein product: CSVPGQGYGYTF.

The CDR3 DNA is TGTGCCACCAGCAGAGATCGGTCCTACGAGCAGTACTTC. Amino acids: CATSRDRSYEQYF. This sequence joins TRBV15 and TRBJ2-7; D gene unclear. Trimming stripped 0 bases from V and 1 base from J, with 4 bases between. The CDR3 has 13 residues. The germline V gene encodes CDR1 LNHNV and CDR2 YYDKDF (reference sequence).

The chain carries TRBV27 and TRBJ1-1; TRBD1 agrees at 8 bases. V was pared by 6 bases and J by 0 bases, with 12 bases of the junction left unmatched. Germline-derived CDR1 and CDR2 are MNHEY and SMNVEV (reference sequence). This CDR3 comprises 17 residues. DNA for the CDR3: TGTGCCAGCAGCCCCCACCGGGACAGGCCGATGAACACTGAAGCTTTCTTT. Its protein is CASSPHRDRPMNTEAFF.

The V gene is TRBV15, the J gene TRBJ2-5; D remains unclear. Trimming removed 0 bases at V and 2 bases at J, with 4 bases between. Germline CDR1 LNHNV, CDR2 YYDKDF (reference sequence). The CDR3 runs to 13 residues. CDR3: CATSRDGQETQYF. In DNA, the CDR3 is TGTGCCACCAGCAGAGACGGACAAGAGACCCAGTACTTC.